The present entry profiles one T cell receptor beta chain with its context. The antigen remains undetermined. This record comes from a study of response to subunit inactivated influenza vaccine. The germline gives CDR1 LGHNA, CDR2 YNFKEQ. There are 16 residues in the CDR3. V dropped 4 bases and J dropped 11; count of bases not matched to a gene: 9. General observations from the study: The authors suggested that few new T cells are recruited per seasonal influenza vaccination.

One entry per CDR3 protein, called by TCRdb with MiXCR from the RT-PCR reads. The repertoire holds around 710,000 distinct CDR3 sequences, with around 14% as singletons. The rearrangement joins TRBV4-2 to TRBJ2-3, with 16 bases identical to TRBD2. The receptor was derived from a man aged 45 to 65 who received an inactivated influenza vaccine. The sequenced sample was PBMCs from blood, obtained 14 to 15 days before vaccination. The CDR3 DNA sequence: TGTGCCAGCAGCCTCAACTCCGGGACTAGCGGGGGGGAGCAGTATTTT. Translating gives CASSLNSGTSGGEQYF.